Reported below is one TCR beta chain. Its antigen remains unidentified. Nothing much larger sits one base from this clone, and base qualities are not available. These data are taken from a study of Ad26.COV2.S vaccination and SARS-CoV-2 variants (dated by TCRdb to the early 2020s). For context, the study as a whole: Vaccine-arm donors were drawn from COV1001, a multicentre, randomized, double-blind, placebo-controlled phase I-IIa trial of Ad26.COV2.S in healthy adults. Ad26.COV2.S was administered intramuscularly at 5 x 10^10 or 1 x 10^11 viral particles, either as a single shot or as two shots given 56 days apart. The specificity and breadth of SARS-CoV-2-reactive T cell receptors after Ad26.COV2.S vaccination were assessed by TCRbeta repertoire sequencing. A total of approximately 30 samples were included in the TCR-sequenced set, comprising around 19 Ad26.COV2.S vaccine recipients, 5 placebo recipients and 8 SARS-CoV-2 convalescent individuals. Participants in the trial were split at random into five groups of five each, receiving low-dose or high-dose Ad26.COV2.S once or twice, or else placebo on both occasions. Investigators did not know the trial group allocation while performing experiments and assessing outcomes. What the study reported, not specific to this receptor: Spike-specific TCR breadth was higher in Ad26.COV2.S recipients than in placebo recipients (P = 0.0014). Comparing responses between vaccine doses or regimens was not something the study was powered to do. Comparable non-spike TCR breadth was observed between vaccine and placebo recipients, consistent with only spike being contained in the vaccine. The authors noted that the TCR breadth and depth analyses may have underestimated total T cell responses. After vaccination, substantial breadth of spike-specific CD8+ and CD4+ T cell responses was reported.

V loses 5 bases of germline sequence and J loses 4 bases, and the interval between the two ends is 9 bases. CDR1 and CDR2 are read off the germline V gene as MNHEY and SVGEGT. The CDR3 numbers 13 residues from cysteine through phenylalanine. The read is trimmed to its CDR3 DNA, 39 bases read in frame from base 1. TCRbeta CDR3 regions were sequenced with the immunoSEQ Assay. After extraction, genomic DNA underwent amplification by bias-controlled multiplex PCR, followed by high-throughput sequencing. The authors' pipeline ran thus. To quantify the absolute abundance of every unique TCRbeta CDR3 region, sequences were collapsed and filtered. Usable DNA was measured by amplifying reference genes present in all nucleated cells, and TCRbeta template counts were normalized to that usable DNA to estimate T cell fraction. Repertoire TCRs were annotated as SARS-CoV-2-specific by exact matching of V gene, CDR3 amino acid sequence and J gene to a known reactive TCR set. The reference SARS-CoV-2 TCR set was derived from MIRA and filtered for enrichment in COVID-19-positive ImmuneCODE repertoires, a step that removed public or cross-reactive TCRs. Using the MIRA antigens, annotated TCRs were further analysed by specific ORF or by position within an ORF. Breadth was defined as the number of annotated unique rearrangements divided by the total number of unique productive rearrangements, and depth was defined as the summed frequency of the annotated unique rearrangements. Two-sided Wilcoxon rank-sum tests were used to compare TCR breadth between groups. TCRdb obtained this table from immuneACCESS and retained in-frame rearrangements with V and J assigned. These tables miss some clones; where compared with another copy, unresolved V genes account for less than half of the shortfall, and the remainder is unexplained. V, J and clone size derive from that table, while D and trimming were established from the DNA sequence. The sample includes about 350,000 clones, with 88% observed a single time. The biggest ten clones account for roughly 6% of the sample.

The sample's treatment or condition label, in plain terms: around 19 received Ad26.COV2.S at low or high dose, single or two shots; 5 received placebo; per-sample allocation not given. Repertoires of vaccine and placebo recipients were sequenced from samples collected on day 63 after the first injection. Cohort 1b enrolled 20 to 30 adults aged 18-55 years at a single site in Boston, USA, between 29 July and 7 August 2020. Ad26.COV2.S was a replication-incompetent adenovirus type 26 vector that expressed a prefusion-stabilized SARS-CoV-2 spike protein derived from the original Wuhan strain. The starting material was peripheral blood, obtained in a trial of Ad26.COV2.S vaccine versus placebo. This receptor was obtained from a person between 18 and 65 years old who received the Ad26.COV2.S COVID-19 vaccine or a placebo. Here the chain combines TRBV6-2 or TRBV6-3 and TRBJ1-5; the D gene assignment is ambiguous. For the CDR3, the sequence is CASSEQNNQPQHF. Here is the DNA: TGTGCCAGCAGTGAGCAAAATAATCAGCCCCAGCATTTT.